This TCR beta chain was sequenced in a study of cytomegalovirus exposure and HLA in healthy donors. The study, taken as a whole, reports: V segments that were indistinguishable, TRBV6-2 and TRBV6-3 among them, were omitted from analysis.

The PCR had 60 Vbeta and 13 Jbeta primers. Using immunoSEQ multiplex PCR, the repertoire was profiled, and TCRdb retains in-frame clones only, with some absent. Here the sample spans about 140,000 clones, roughly 80% being singletons. On this clone itself: Its matching antigen is unknown.

V dropped 2 bases and J dropped 4 bases, with 18 bases sitting between them. The CDR3 is 17 amino acids. CDR1 is MNHNS and CDR2 is SASEGT in the germline V gene. The TCR comes from a young man in good health and CMV-seronegative. Material: PBMCs. The chain joins TRBV6-1 to TRBJ1-5; D might be TRBD1 (6 bases). The CDR3 bases are TGTGCCAGCAGTGAATGGGGCCGGCAGGGGATAAATCAGCCCCAGCATTTT. Amino acids: CASSEWGRQGINQPQHF.